This T cell receptor (beta chain) was recovered during a study of shared clonotypes between healthy human individuals. This table comes from immunoSEQ multiplex PCR, and its TCRdb copy is limited to in-frame clones, with some not included. The sample holds some 1.5 million clones, roughly 95% seen once. This CDR3 is 18 amino acids long. Trimming cost V 3 bases and J 0 bases, with 19 bases left between them. Germline loops: CDR1 LNHDA, CDR2 SQIVND (reference sequence). Overall study findings and caveats: Sequencing of the sorted subsets was shown by rarefaction to be incomplete despite large depth.

Concerning this clone: As yet, its antigen is unknown.

The gene calls are TRBV19 and TRBJ2-3; D unclear. This clonotype was sampled from a man younger than 45 in good health. Sequencing was performed on naive CD4+ T cells sorted from blood. Specified subset: CD45RA+ positively selected. CDR3 protein: CASSMVGGRSWSTDTQYF. CDR3 in DNA: TGTGCCAGTAGTATGGTGGGCGGAAGGAGCTGGAGCACAGATACGCAGTATTTT.